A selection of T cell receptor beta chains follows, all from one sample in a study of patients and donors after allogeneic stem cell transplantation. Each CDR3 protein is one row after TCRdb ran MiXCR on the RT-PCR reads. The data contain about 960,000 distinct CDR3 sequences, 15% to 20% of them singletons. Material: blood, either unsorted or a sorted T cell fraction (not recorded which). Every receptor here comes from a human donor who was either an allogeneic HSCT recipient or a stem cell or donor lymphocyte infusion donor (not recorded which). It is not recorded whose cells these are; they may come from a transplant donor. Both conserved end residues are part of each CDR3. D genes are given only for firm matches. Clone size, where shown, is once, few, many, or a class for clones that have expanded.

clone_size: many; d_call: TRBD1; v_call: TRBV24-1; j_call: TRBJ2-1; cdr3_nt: TGTGCCACCAGTGAGTGGGACAGGCCAAGGGACAATGAGCAGTTCTTC; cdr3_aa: CATSEWDRPRDNEQFF
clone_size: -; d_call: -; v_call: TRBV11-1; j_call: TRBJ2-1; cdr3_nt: TGTGCCAGCAGCTTGGGTGGGCTCCATGGAGAGAATGAGCAGTTCTTC; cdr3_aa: CASSLGGLHGENEQFF
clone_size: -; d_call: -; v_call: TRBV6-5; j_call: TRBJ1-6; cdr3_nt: TGTGCCAGCAGTTACCTTTTCCGGACAACGGCAGGGAATTCACCCCTCCACTTT; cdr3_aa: CASSYLFRTTAGNSPLHF
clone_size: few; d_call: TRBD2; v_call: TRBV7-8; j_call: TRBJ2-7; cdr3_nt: TGTGCCAGCAGCCCTGGACTAGCGGGAGGGGACAGGCAGTACTTC; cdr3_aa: CASSPGLAGGDRQYF
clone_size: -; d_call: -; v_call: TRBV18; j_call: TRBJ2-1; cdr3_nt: TGTGCCAGCTCACCACCAGGACGGGGCAATGAGCAGTTCTTC; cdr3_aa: CASSPPGRGNEQFF
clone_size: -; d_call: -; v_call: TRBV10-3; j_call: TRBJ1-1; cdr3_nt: TGTGCCATCAGTGAGGGGAGGGTGCTCATGAACACTGAAGCTTTCTTT; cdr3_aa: CAISEGRVLMNTEAFF
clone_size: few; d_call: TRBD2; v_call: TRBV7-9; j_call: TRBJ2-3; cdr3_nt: TGTGCCAGCAGACCCCGGGCCGGGGGGAAGAGGACAGATACGCAGTATTTT; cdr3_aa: CASRPRAGGKRTDTQYF
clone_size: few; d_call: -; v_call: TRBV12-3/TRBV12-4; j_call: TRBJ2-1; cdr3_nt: TGTGCCAGCAGACGGGACACCCCAAGAAATGAGCAGTTCTTC; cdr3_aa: CASRRDTPRNEQFF
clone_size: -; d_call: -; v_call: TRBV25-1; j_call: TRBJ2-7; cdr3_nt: TGTGCCAGCAGTGGGGGAGCAGGATATACCTACGAGCAGTACTTC; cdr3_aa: CASSGGAGYTYEQYF
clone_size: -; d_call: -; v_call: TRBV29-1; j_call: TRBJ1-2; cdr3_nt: TGCAGCGCCGAGGCCGACTATGGCTACACCTTC; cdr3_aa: CSAEADYGYTF
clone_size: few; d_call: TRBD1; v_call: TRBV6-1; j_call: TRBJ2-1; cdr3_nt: TGTGCCAGCACCAGACAGGGGGCGGTCAATGAGCAGTTCTTC; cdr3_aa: CASTRQGAVNEQFF
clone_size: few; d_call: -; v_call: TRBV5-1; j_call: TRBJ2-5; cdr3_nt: TGCGCCAGTACCCACGAGGGATTTGAGGAGACCCAGTACTTC; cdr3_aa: CASTHEGFEETQYF
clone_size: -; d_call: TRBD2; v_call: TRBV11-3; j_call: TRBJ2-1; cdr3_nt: TGTGCCAGCAGCCCAGGGGGACTAGCGGGGTCTTTAGGTGAGCAGTTCTTC; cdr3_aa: CASSPGGLAGSLGEQFF
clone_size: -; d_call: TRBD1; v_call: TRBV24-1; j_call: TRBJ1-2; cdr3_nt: TGTGCCACCAGTGGTTCGGGACAGGGGACCGGCTACACCTTC; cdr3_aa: CATSGSGQGTGYTF
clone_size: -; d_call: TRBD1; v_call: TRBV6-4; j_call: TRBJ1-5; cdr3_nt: TGTGCCAGCAGTCCTCGACAGGGAATTATCCCCCAGCATTTT; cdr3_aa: CASSPRQGIIPQHF
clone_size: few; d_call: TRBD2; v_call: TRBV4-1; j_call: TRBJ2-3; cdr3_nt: TGCGCCAGCAGCCAAGAGGAAGGACTAGCGGGGCGCACAGATACGCAGTATTTT; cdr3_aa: CASSQEEGLAGRTDTQYF
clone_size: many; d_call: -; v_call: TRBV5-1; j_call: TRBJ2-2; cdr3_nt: TGCGCCAGCAGCTTGGTTGCCGGGAGTGCGGGTGCCGGGGAGCTGTTTTTT; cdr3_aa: CASSLVAGSAGAGELFF
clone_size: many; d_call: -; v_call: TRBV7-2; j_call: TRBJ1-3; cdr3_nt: TGTGCCAGCAGCTTACAGGGAACAGGAAACACCATATATTTT; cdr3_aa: CASSLQGTGNTIYF
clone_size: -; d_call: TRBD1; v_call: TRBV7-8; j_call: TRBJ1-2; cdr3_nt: TGTGCCAGCAGCTTACAGGGGGTAGCTAACTATGGCTACACCTTC; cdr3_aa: CASSLQGVANYGYTF
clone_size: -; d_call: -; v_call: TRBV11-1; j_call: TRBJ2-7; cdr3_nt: TGTGCCAGCAGCTTCGCGACTGGCCTCTACGAGCAGTACTTC; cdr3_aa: CASSFATGLYEQYF
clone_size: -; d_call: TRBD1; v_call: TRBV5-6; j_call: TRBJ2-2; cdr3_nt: TGTGCCAGTAAGGACAGGGGGCTTGGGGAGCTGTTTTTT; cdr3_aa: CASKDRGLGELFF
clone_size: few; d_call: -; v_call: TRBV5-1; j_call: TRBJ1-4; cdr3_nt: TGCGCCAGCAGCGCTTCGGGGGGCCGGAGGGGTGAAAAACTGTTTTTT; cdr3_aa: CASSASGGRRGEKLFF
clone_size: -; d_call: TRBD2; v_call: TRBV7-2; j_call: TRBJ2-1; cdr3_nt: TGTGCCAGCAGCTTAGGTCGGGGGGGCAATAATGAGCAGTTCTTC; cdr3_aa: CASSLGRGGNNEQFF
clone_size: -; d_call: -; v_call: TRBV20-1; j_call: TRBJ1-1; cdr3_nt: TGCAGTGCTAGAGTTTGGCAGATGAACACTGAAGCTTTCTTT; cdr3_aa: CSARVWQMNTEAFF
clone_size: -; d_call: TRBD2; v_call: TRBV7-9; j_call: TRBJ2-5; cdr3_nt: TGTGCCAGCAGCTCCCCTCGGGGGGGCCCAGAGACCCAGTACTTC; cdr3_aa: CASSSPRGGPETQYF
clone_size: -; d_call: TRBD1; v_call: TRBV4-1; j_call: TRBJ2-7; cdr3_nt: TGCGCCAGCAGCCCCGGGACAGGTAACGTCCACGAGCAGTACTTC; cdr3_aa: CASSPGTGNVHEQYF
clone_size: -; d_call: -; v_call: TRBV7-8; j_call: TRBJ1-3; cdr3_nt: TGTGCCAGCAGCTTAGACAGGGTAGTAGGGGCCTCTGGAAACACCATATATTTT; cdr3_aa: CASSLDRVVGASGNTIYF
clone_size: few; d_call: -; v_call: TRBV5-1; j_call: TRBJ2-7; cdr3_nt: TGCGCCAGCAGGCCACAGGGAGGGGATAGTTCCTACGAGCAGTACTTC; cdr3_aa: CASRPQGGDSSYEQYF
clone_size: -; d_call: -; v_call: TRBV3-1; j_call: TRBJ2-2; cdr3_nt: TGTGCCAGCAGCAACGATTGGGAGGAGCTGTTTTTT; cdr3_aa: CASSNDWEELFF
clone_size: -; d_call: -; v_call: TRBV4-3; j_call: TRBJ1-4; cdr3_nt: TGCGCCAGCAGCCTCACAAGGGGTAATGAAAAACTGTTTTTT; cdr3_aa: CASSLTRGNEKLFF
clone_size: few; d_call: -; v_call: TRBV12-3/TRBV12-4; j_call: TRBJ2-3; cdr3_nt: TGTGCCAGCAGTTTAAAAGTAGGCAGTCTGGCAGATACGCAGTATTTT; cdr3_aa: CASSLKVGSLADTQYF
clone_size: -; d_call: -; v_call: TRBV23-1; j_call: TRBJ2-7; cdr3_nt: TGCGCCTATCGGGAGCAGTACTTC; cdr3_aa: CAYREQYF
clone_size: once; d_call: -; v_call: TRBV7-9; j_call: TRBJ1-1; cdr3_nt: TGTGCCAGCAGGGCGGGGCCTCATGAAATGAACACTGAAGCTTTCTTT; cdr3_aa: CASRAGPHEMNTEAFF
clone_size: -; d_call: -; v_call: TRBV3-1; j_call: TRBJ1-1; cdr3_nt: TGTGCCAGCAGTCGGGACGCGAAGGTCGCTGAAGCTTTCTTT; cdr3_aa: CASSRDAKVAEAFF
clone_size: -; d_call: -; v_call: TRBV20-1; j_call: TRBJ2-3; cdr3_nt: TGCAGTGCTAGATCGGCGGACCGCCGCACAGATACGCAGTATTTT; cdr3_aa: CSARSADRRTDTQYF
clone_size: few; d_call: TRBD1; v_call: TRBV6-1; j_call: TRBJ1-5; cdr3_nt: TGTGCCAGCATTCTGGGGGAGGCAGGGGGGAAGCCCCAGCATTTT; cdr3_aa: CASILGEAGGKPQHF
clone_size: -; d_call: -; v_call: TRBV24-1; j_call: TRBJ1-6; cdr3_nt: TGTGCCACCAGTGAACAGGGAGGTTCACCCCTCCACTTT; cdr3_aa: CATSEQGGSPLHF
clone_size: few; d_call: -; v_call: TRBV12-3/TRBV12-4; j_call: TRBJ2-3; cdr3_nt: TGTGCCAGCAGTTTTGAACGTGGGCTTCCAGATACGCAGTATTTT; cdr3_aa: CASSFERGLPDTQYF
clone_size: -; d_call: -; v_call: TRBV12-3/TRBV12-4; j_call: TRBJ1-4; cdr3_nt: TGTGCCAGCAGCCTAAGGGTCTCTGAAAAACTGTTTTTT; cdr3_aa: CASSLRVSEKLFF
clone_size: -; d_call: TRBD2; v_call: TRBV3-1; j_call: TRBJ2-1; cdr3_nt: TGTGCCAGCAGCCGGACTAGCGGGAGTATGTACAATGAGCAGTTCTTC; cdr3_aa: CASSRTSGSMYNEQFF
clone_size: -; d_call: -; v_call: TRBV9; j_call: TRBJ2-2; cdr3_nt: TGTGCCAGCAGCATCCGGACAGCCCCCGGGGAGCTGTTTTTT; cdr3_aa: CASSIRTAPGELFF
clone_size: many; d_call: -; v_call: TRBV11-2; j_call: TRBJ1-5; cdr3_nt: TGTGCCAGCAGCTTAGTTCGTATCCAGGATTCAGGCAATCAGCCCCAGCATTTT; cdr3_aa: CASSLVRIQDSGNQPQHF
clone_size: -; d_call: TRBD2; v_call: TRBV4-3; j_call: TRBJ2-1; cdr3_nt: TGCGCCAGCAGCCAAGGGACTAGCTATTACAATGAGCAGTTCTTC; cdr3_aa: CASSQGTSYYNEQFF
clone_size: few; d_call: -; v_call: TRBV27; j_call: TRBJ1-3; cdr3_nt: TGTGCCAGCAGTCCTCGACCGATAGGGCCTGGAAACACCATATATTTT; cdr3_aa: CASSPRPIGPGNTIYF